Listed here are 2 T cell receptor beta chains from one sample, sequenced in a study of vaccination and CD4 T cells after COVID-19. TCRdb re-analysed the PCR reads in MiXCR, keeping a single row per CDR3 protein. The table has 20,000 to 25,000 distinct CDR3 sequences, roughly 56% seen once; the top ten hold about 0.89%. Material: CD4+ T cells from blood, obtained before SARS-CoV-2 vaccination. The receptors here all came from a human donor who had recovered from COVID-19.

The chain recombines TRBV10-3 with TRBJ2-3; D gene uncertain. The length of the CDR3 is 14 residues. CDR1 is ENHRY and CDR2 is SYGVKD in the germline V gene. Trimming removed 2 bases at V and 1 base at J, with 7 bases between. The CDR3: CAISETSRTDTQYF. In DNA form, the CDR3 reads TGTGCCATCAGTGAGACCAGCCGCACAGATACGCAGTATTTT.

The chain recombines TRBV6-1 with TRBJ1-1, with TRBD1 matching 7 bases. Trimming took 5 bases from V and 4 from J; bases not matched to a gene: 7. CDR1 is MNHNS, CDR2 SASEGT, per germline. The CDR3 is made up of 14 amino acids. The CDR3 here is CASSRSTGATEAFF. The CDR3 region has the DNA TGTGCCAGCAGTCGATCAACAGGGGCCACTGAAGCTTTCTTT.